This T cell receptor (beta chain) was sequenced during a study of cytomegalovirus exposure and HLA in healthy donors. Note on this clone: What it binds is unknown.

Germline V lookup: CDR1 LGHNA, CDR2 YSLEER. Trimming shortened V by 5 bases and J by 3 bases, and 17 bases separated the two germline ends. The CDR3 is 16 amino acids. Data came from immunoSEQ multiplex PCR; TCRdb stores just in-frame clones and leaves some out. The table records approximately 280,000 clones, 80% to 90% of them present only once. Findings and caveats of the study: First-cohort TCR clusters tended to co-occur in the 120 or so validation repertoires, a later analysis found.

The chain employs TRBV4-3 and TRBJ2-1, with D possibly matching TRBD2 (7 bases). This receptor was obtained from a woman aged 18-30 years in good health and CMV-seronegative. The sample consisted of PBMCs. The CDR3 reads CASSSKGGGSYNEQFF. The CDR3 DNA sequence: TGCGCCAGCAGCTCCAAAGGGGGGGGTAGCTACAATGAGCAGTTCTTC.